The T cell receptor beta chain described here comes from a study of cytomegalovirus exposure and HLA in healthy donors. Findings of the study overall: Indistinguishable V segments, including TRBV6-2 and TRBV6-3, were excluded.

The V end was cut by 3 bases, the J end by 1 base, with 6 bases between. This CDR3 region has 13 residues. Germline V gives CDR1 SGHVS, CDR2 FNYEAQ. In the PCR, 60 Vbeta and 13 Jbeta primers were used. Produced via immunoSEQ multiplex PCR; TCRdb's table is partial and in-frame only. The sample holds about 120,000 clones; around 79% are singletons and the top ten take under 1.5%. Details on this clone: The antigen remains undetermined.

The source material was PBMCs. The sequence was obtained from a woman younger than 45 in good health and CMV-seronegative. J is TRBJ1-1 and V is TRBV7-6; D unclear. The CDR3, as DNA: TGTGCCAGCAGCTTTGGAGAGAACACTGAAGCTTTCTTT. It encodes CASSFGENTEAFF.